The clone carrying this T cell receptor beta chain was observed a handful of times. Trimming pared 4 bases from V and 1 base from J, leaving 14 bases between. CDR1 and CDR2 (germline): SGHKS, YYEKEE (reference sequence). The CDR3 runs 15 residues. This sample is drawn from a study of blood T cell repertoires in COVID-19. Measured with immunoSEQ multiplex PCR; TCRdb has only the in-frame clones, and not every one. The sample has about 440,000 clones, around 89% seen once; the top ten hold 4.3%. The sequenced material came from peripheral blood. The sequence was obtained from a woman in her thirties with acute or convalescent COVID-19. This chain joins TRBV5-5 and TRBJ1-1; D is perhaps TRBD1 (5 bases). CDR3 bases: TGTGCCAGCAGCCGCTATAACACAGGGAACACTGAAGCTTTCTTT. Translating it yields CASSRYNTGNTEAFF.